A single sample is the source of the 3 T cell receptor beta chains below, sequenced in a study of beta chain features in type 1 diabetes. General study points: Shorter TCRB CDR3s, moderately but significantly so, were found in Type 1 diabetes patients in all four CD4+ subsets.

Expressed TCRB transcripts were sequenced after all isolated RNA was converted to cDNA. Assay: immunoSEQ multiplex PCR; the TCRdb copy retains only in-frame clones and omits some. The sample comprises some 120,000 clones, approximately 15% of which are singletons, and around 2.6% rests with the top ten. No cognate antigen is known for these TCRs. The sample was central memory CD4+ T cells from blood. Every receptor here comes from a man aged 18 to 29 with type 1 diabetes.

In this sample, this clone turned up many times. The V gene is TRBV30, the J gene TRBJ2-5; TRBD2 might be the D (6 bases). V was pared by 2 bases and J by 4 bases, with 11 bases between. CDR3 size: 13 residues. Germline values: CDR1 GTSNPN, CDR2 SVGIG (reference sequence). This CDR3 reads CAWSLSGGETQYF. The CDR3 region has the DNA TGTGCCTGGAGTCTTAGCGGTGGAGAGACCCAGTACTTC.

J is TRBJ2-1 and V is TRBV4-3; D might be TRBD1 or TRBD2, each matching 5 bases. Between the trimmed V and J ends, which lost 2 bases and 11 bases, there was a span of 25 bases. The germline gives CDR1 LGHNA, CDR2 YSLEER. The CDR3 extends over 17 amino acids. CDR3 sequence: CASSQPTTRARGLQQFF. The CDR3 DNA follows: TGCGCCAGCAGCCAACCAACAACCAGGGCTAGAGGGTTGCAGCAGTTCTTC.

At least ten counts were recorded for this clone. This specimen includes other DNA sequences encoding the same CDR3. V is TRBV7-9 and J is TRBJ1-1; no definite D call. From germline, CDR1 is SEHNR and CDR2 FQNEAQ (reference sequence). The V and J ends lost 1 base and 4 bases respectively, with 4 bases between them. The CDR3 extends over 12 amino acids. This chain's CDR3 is CASSLVVTEAFF. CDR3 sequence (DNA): TGTGCCAGCAGCTTAGTGGTCACTGAAGCTTTCTTT.